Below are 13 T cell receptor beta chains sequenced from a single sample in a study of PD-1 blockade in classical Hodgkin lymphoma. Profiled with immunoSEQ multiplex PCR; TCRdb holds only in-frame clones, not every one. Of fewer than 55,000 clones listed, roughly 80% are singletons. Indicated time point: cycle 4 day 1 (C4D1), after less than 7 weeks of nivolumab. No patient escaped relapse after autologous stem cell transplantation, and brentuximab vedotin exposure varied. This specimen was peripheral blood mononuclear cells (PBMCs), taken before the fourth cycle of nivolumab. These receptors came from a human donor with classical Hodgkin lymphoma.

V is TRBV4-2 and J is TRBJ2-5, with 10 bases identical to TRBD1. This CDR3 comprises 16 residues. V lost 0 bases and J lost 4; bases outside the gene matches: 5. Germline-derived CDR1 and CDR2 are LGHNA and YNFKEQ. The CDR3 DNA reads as TGTGCCAGCAGCCAAGATCGGCGACAGGGGGCAGAGACCCAGTACTTC. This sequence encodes CASSQDRRQGAETQYF.

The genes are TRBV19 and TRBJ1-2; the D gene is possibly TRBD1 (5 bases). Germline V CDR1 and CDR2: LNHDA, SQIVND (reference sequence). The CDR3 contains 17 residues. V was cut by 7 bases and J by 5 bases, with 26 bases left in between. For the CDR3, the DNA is TGTGCCAGTACCCCAACTCGGACAAGGTTCAGTGGGTATGGCTACACCTTC. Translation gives CASTPTRTRFSGYGYTF.

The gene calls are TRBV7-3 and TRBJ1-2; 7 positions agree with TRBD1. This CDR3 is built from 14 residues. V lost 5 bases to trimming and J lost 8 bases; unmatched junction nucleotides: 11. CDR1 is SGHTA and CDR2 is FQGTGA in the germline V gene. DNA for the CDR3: TGTGCCAGCAGCGCACCCCCGACAGGGAGCGGCTACACCTTC. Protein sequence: CASSAPPTGSGYTF.

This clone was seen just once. The CDR3 coding sequence is TGCGCCAGCAGCCAAGATCGAGTTCTCTCTGGAAACACCATATATTTT. It encodes CASSQDRVLSGNTIYF. The gene calls are TRBV4-3 and TRBJ1-3; no clear D gene. The CDR3 covers 16 residues. Germline CDR1 is LGHNA and CDR2 is YSLEER. V was pared by 0 bases and J by 0 bases, with 9 bases between.

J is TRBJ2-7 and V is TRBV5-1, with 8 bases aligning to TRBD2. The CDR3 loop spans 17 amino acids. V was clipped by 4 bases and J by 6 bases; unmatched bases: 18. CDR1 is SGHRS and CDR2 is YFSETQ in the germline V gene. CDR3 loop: CASSLGIGRALGGEQYF. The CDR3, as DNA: TGCGCCAGCAGCCTGGGGATCGGGAGGGCCTTAGGAGGCGAGCAGTACTTC.

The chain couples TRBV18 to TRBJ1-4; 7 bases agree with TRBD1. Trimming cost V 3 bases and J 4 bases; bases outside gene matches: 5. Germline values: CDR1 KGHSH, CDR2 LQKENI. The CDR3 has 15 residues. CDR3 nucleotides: TGTGCCAGCTCACCTGTGGGACAGTTTAATGAAAAACTGTTTTTT. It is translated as CASSPVGQFNEKLFF.

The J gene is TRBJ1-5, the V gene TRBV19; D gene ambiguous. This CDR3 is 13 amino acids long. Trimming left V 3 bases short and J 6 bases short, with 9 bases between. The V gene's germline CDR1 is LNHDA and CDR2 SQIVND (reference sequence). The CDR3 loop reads CASSMAPIQPQHF. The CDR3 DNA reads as TGTGCCAGTAGTATGGCCCCAATTCAGCCCCAGCATTTT.

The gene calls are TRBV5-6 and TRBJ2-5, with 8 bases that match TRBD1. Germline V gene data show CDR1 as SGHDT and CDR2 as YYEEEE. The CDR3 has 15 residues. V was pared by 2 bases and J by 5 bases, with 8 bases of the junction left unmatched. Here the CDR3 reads CASSLLAGGRETQYF. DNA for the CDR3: TGTGCCAGCAGCTTATTGGCAGGGGGCCGTGAGACCCAGTACTTC.

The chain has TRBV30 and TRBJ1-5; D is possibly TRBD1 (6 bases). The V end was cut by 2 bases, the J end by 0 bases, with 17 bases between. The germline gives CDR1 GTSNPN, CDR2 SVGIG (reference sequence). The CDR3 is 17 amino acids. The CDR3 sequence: CAWSTERWTDSNQPQHF. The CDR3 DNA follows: TGTGCCTGGAGTACAGAACGCTGGACAGATAGCAATCAGCCCCAGCATTTT.

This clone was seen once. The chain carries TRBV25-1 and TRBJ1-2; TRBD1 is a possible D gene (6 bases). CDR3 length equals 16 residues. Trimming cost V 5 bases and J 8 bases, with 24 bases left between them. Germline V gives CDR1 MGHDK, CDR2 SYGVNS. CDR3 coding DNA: TGTGCCAGCAGTCCTCGAATGGTAGGGGGGGGAAAAGGCTACACCTTC. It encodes CASSPRMVGGGKGYTF.

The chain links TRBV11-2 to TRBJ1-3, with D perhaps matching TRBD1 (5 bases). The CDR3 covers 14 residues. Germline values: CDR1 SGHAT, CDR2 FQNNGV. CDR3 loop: CASHSGDPGNTIYF. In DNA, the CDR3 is TGTGCATCTCACTCCGGGGACCCCGGAAACACCATATATTTT.

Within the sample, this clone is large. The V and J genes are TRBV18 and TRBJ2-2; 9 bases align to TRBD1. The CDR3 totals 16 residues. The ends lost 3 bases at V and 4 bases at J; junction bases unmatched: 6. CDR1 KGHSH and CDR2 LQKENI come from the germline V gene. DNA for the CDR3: TGTGCCAGCTCACCCTGGGGACAGGGCCCCACCGGGGAGCTGTTTTTT. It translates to CASSPWGQGPTGELFF.

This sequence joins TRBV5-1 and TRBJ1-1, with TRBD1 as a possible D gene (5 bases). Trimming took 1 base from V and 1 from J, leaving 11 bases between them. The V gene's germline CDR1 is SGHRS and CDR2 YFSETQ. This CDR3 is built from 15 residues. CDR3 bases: TGCGCCAGCAGCTTGCTGGGGGGGAGGAACACTGAAGCTTTCTTT. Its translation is CASSLLGGRNTEAFF.